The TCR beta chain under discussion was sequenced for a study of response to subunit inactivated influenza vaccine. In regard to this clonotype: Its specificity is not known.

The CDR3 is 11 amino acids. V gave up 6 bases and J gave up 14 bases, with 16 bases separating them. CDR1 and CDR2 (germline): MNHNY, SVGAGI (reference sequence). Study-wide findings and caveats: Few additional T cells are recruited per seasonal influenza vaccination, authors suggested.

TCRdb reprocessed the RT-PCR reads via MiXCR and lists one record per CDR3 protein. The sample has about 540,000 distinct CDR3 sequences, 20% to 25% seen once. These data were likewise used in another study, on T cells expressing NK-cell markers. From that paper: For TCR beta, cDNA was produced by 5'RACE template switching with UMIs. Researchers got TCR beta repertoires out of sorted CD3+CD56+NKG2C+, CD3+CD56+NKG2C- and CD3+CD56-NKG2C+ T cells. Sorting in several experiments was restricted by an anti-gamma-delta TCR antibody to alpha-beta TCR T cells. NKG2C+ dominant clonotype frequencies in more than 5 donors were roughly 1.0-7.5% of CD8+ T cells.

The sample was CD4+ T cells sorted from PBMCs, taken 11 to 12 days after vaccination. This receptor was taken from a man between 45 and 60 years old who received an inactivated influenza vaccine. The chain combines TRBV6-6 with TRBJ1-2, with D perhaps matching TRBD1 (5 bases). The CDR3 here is CASRHDSSETF. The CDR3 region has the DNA TGTGCCAGCAGACACGACAGTAGTGAGACCTTC.